This T cell receptor (beta chain) derives from a study of blood T cell repertoires in COVID-19. Study details: Sites across the United States, Italy and Spain contributed samples from acute and convalescent COVID-19. PBMCs, B-cell-depleted T cells, or T cells were the source of the cDNA or gDNA that made up the material.

As processed by the authors: Researchers report that nucleated cell counts were estimated from reference gene primer amplification. Clones were read by immunoSEQ multiplex PCR, and TCRdb kept only the in-frame ones, dropping some. The V and J calls and the clone size are those of that table, but D and trimming were determined from the DNA. In the table there are 100,000 to 150,000 clones, 86% of which are singletons. V lost 0 bases to trimming and J lost 4 bases, with 8 bases between them. CDR3 size: 13 residues. Germline V gene lookup returns CDR1 SGHDT and CDR2 YYEEEE. The source is a human donor in a cohort sampled during active COVID-19. This chain connects TRBV5-6 to TRBJ2-7; D is unresolved. The sample consisted of peripheral blood. The CDR3 here is CASSLDRAYEQYF. CDR3 bases: TGTGCCAGCAGCTTGGATCGCGCGTACGAGCAGTACTTC.